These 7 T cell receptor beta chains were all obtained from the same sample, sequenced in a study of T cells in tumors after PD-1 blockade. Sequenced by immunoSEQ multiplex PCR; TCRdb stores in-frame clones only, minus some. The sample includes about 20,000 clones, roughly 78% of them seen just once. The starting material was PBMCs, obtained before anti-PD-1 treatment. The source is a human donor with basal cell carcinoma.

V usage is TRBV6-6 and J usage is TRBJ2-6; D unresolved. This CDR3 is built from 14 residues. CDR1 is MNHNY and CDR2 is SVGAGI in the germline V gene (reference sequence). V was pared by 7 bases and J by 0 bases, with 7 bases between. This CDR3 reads CASIRTSGANVLTF. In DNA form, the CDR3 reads TGTGCCAGCATAAGGACCTCTGGGGCCAACGTCCTGACTTTC.

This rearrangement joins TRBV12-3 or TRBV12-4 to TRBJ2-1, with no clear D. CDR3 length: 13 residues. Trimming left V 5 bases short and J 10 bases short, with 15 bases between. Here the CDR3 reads CASSPPVGREQFF. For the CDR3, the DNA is TGTGCCAGCAGTCCGCCGGTAGGAAGAGAGCAGTTCTTC.

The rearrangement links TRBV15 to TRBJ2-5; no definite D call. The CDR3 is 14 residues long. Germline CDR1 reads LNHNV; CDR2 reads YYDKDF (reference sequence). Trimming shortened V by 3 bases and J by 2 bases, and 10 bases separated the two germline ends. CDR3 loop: CATSSFDGQETQYF. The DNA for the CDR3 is TGTGCCACCAGCAGCTTTGACGGGCAAGAGACCCAGTACTTC.

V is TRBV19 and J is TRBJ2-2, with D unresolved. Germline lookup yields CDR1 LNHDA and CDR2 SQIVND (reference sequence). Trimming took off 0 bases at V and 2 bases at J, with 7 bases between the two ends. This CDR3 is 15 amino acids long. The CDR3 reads CASSIDAANTGELFF. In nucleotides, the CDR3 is TGTGCCAGTAGTATAGATGCGGCTAACACCGGGGAGCTGTTTTTT.

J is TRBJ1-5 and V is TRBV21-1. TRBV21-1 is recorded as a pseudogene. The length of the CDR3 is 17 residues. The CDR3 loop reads CASSKGKGGNSNQPQHF. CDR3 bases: TGTGCCAGCAGCAAAGGGAAGGGAGGTAATAGCAATCAGCCCCAGCATTTT.

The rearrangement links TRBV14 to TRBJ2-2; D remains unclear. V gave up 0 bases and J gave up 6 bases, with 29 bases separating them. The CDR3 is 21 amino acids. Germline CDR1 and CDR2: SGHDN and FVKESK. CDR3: CASSQDLGVRLFGLVAGELFF. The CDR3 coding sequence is TGTGCCAGCAGCCAAGATCTTGGTGTGCGGTTGTTTGGGTTGGTGGCCGGGGAGCTGTTTTTT.

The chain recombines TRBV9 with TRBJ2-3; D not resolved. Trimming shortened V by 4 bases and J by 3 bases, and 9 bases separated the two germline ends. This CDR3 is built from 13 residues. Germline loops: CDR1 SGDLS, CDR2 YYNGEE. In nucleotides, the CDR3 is TGTGCCAGCAGCCCAATGGCGACAGATACGCAGTATTTT. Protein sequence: CASSPMATDTQYF.